These 16 T cell receptor beta chains share one sample of origin, sequenced in a study of control samples from healthy donors and cancer patients. The table came from immunoSEQ multiplex PCR; TCRdb's copy has only in-frame clones and leaves some out. This table has some 150,000 clones, approximately 94% appearing once. Input material: PBMCs. These receptor sequences come from a man in his sixties with colorectal cancer.

V is TRBV28 and J is TRBJ1-5; D unclear. Trimming took off 5 bases at V and 0 bases at J, with 11 bases between the two ends. The CDR3 consists of 15 residues. Germline lookup yields CDR1 MDHEN and CDR2 SYDVKM. In nucleotides, the CDR3 is TGTGCCAGCAGTAGCCTCGACAATAGCAATCAGCCCCAGCATTTT. Protein sequence: CASSSLDNSNQPQHF.

V usage is TRBV6-5 and J usage is TRBJ2-5, with D possibly matching TRBD1 (8 bases). Germline CDR1 and CDR2: MNHEY and SVGAGI. V shed 6 bases and J shed 5 bases, with 19 bases lying between them. The CDR3 spans 15 residues. CDR3 amino acids: CASSLTSRGRETQYF. The CDR3 DNA is TGTGCCAGCAGCTTGACTAGCAGGGGGCGGGAGACCCAGTACTTC.

This clone was seen once. The genes are TRBV18 and TRBJ1-1, with D hard to call. The germline V and J ends were trimmed by 0 bases and 2 bases, with 13 bases remaining between them. CDR1 KGHSH and CDR2 LQKENI come from the germline V gene. The CDR3 is made up of 16 amino acids. CDR3 residues: CASSPPSGRLNTEAFF. In DNA, the CDR3 is TGTGCCAGCTCACCACCGAGCGGCAGACTAAACACTGAAGCTTTCTTT.

V usage is TRBV10-3 and J usage is TRBJ2-7, with 7 bases that match TRBD2. Germline lookup yields CDR1 ENHRY and CDR2 SYGVKD. The CDR3 loop spans 14 amino acids. Trimming cost V 6 bases and J 0 bases; bases outside gene matches: 5. CDR3 loop: CAIRGTTRSYEQYF. The DNA of the CDR3 is TGTGCCATCAGAGGGACTACCCGCTCCTACGAGCAGTACTTC.

V is TRBV11-3 and J is TRBJ2-5; D unresolved. Trimming stripped 5 bases from V and 5 bases from J, with 6 bases between. Germline CDR1 and CDR2: SGHNT and YENEEA. The CDR3 extends over 11 amino acids. CDR3 amino acids: CASSHGETQYF. In nucleotides, the CDR3 is TGTGCCAGCAGCCACGGGGAGACCCAGTACTTC.

The CDR3 region has the DNA TGCGCCAGCAGCTACTCCGGGACAGGGCCTAGGGAGCAGTACTTC. It is translated as CASSYSGTGPREQYF. V is TRBV5-1 and J is TRBJ2-7; TRBD1 matches 9 bases. Trimming took 3 bases from V and 7 from J; bases not matched to a gene: 11. The CDR3 consists of 15 residues. CDR1 is SGHRS and CDR2 is YFSETQ in the germline V gene.

This chain links TRBV6-5 with TRBJ1-4; D gene ambiguous. CDR1 and CDR2 (germline): MNHEY, SVGAGI. Trimming stripped 6 bases from V and 0 bases from J, with 11 bases between. The CDR3 covers 15 residues. The CDR3 nucleotides are TGTGCCAGCAGGGACGAGGGTGCAACTAATGAAAAACTGTTTTTT. Protein: CASRDEGATNEKLFF.

For the CDR3, the DNA is TGTGCCAGCAGTTACAAGTACGAGCAGTACTTC. Translated: CASSYKYEQYF. The V and J genes are TRBV6-2 or TRBV6-3 and TRBJ2-7; D is ambiguous. This CDR3 comprises 11 residues. In germline, CDR1 is MNHEY, CDR2 SVGEGT. Trimming stripped 2 bases from V and 4 bases from J, with 3 bases between.

In DNA form, the CDR3 reads TGTGCCAGCAGCCCCCTGGGGGACAGGCCGATATATGGCTACACCTTC. Translating it yields CASSPLGDRPIYGYTF. V is TRBV11-2 and J is TRBJ1-2, with 8 bases fitting TRBD1. CDR1 SGHAT and CDR2 FQNNGV come from the germline V gene. This CDR3 is 16 amino acids long. V was pared by 5 bases and J by 5 bases, with 13 bases of the junction left unmatched.

This chain uses TRBV24-1 with TRBJ2-3; D remains unclear. There are 12 residues in the CDR3. V was pared by 4 bases and J by 0 bases, with 1 base between. Germline V gene data show CDR1 as KGHDR and CDR2 as SFDVKD. The CDR3 sequence is CATSESTDTQYF. CDR3 nucleotide sequence: TGTGCCACCAGTGAAAGCACAGATACGCAGTATTTT.

The chain links TRBV9 to TRBJ1-2; D is unclear. Trimming pared 3 bases from V and 0 bases from J, leaving 6 bases between. The length of the CDR3 is 13 residues. CDR1 SGDLS and CDR2 YYNGEE come from the germline V gene. The CDR3, as DNA: TGTGCCAGCAGCGCGAAAACTAACTATGGCTACACCTTC. Translation: CASSAKTNYGYTF. The full variable domain, with the rest looked up from reference TRBV9 and TRBJ1-2, is DSGVTQTPKHLITATGQRVTLRCSPRSGDLSVYWYQQSLDQGLQFLIQYYNGEERAKGNILERFSAQQFPDLHSELNLSSLELGDSALYFCASSAKTNYGYTFGSGTRLTVV.

The V call is TRBV9, the J call TRBJ1-5; D possibly corresponds to TRBD1 (5 bases). The CDR3 totals 16 residues. CDR1 and CDR2 (germline): SGDLS, YYNGEE. V was clipped by 3 bases and J by 4 bases, with 17 bases between them. Here the CDR3 DNA reads TGTGCCAGCAGCGAAGGAGAGGGACCGAAAAATCAGCCCCAGCATTTT. The encoded protein is CASSEGEGPKNQPQHF.

This clone was counted once. The CDR3 region is CASSIKELNTEAFF. The CDR3 region has the DNA TGTGCCAGCAGCATCAAGGAGTTGAACACTGAAGCTTTCTTT. The chain employs TRBV9 and TRBJ1-1; D remains unclear. The CDR3 is made up of 14 amino acids. Trimming left V 4 bases short and J 0 bases short, with 10 bases between. Germline CDR1 reads SGDLS; CDR2 reads YYNGEE. The whole variable domain, filled in from reference TRBV9 and TRBJ1-1, reads DSGVTQTPKHLITATGQRVTLRCSPRSGDLSVYWYQQSLDQGLQFLIQYYNGEERAKGNILERFSAQQFPDLHSELNLSSLELGDSALYFCASSIKELNTEAFFGQGTRLTVV.

CDR3 amino acids: CASTFPGRGTEAFF. CDR3 coding DNA: TGTGCCAGCACCTTTCCCGGTCGGGGGACTGAAGCTTTCTTT. J is TRBJ1-1 and V is TRBV7-2, with D maybe TRBD1 (5 bases). V was shortened by 7 bases and J by 5 bases, with 17 bases between the two germline ends. This CDR3 comprises 14 residues. Germline assignment: CDR1 SGHTA and CDR2 FQGNSA.

The chain has TRBV5-6 and TRBJ1-2; 7 bases are shared with TRBD1. Germline values: CDR1 SGHDT, CDR2 YYEEEE. This CDR3 is built from 11 residues. The V and J ends lost 3 bases and 10 bases, in that order; junction bases with no gene match: 3. The CDR3 sequence: CASSYGQDYTF. As DNA, the CDR3 is TGTGCCAGCAGCTACGGACAGGACTACACCTTC.

V is TRBV3-1 (or the pseudogene TRBV3-2) and J is TRBJ1-4, with a possible D match to TRBD1 (6 bases). Trimming took 2 bases from V and 6 from J, leaving 13 bases between them. CDR1 LGHDT and CDR2 YNNKEL come from the germline V gene (reference sequence). There are 15 residues in the CDR3. Here the CDR3 reads CASSQPQGSDEKLFF. DNA for the CDR3: TGTGCCAGCAGCCAACCGCAGGGGAGCGATGAAAAACTGTTTTTT.